Listed here are 32 T cell receptor beta chains from one sample, sequenced in a study of long-term antiretroviral therapy in people with HIV. Version v3.0 of the immunoSEQ assay was performed at survey level. Sequencing used immunoSEQ multiplex PCR; TCRdb keeps in-frame clones, though not all of them. The table records about 24,000 clones, about four fifths of them present only once. The sample here was unsorted PBMCs, taken 0.4 years after starting antiretroviral therapy. The receptor source for this set is a man aged 50 to 60 with HIV.

This chain connects TRBV30 to TRBJ1-3; a weak D match, TRBD1 (5 bases). This CDR3 spans 16 amino acids. Between the trimmed V and J ends, which lost 0 bases and 6 bases, there was a span of 18 bases. Germline V lookup: CDR1 GTSNPN, CDR2 SVGIG (reference sequence). The CDR3 loop reads CAWSVRQGQGVNTIYF. Written as DNA, the CDR3 is TGTGCCTGGAGTGTACGGCAGGGCCAAGGTGTAAACACCATATATTTT.

V and J are TRBV11-2 and TRBJ1-3, with D possibly TRBD1 on 6 matching bases. V dropped 5 bases and J dropped 3 bases, with 17 bases sitting between them. Per germline, CDR1 SGHAT and CDR2 FQNNGV. CDR3 length: 16 residues. Written as DNA, the CDR3 is TGTGCCAGCAGCCCACCCGCCAGGGGTTATGGAAACACCATATATTTT. Its translation: CASSPPARGYGNTIYF.

This rearrangement joins TRBV19 to TRBJ1-2, with D maybe TRBD1 (5 bases). Germline CDR1 reads LNHDA; CDR2 reads SQIVND (reference sequence). The germline V and J ends were trimmed by 3 bases and 3 bases, with 8 bases remaining between them. CDR3 size: 13 residues. In nucleotides, the CDR3 is TGTGCCAGTAGTATCCAGACAGACTATGGCTACACCTTC. Protein sequence: CASSIQTDYGYTF.

This chain links TRBV27 with TRBJ2-2; 7 bases match TRBD1. This CDR3 spans 15 amino acids. V dropped 4 bases and J dropped 0; count of bases not matched to a gene: 2. Germline V lookup: CDR1 MNHEY, CDR2 SMNVEV (reference sequence). CDR3 sequence: CASSYDRANTGELFF. The CDR3 nucleotides are TGTGCCAGCAGTTACGACAGGGCGAACACCGGGGAGCTGTTTTTT.

Relative to its sample, this clone is large (0.1 to 1%). The V and J genes are TRBV5-8 and TRBJ1-2; D not certain. The CDR3 has 14 residues. V lost 7 bases and J lost 2, with 15 bases in between. Germline V gene sequence: CDR1 SGHTS, CDR2 YDEGEE. The CDR3: CASRRPAKNYGYTF. The DNA for the CDR3 is TGTGCCAGCCGTCGGCCAGCCAAGAACTATGGCTACACCTTC.

This sequence joins TRBV5-1 and TRBJ1-3; D is unresolved. This CDR3 has 15 residues. Germline-derived CDR1 and CDR2 are SGHRS and YFSETQ. Between the trimmed V and J ends, which lost 4 bases and 1 base, there was a span of 12 bases. In DNA, the CDR3 is TGCGCCAGCAGCCCGGAGGTCCGTTCTGGAAACACCATATATTTT. Amino acid sequence: CASSPEVRSGNTIYF. Full variable domain (missing parts from reference TRBV5-1 and TRBJ1-3): KAGVTQTPRYLIKTRGQQVTLSCSPISGHRSVSWYQQTPGQGLQFLFEYFSETQRNKGNFPGRFSGRQFSNSRSEMNVSTLELGDSALYLCASSPEVRSGNTIYFGEGSWLTVV.

This clone has only one observation. The chain couples TRBV2 to TRBJ2-5, with D uncertain. V was cut by 2 bases and J by 2 bases, with 12 bases left in between. From germline, CDR1 is SNHLY and CDR2 FYNNEI. The CDR3 has 15 residues. CDR3 DNA: TGTGCCAGCAGTGAAAGGCTTAACGTTCAAGAGACCCAGTACTTC. Amino acid sequence: CASSERLNVQETQYF.

This clone was recorded once. The chain employs TRBV29-1 and TRBJ2-3; D perhaps matches TRBD1 (5 bases). The CDR3 contains 12 residues. V was pared by 6 bases and J by 1 base, with 8 bases between. Germline assignment: CDR1 SQVTM and CDR2 ANQGSEA. This CDR3 reads CSVPRGTDTQYF. Here the CDR3 DNA reads TGCAGCGTGCCCAGGGGCACAGATACGCAGTATTTT.

This chain links TRBV7-8 with TRBJ1-1; D call uncertain. In germline, CDR1 is SGHVS, CDR2 FQNEAQ. Deletions cut 3 bases from V and 1 base from J, with 6 bases between. The length of the CDR3 is 13 residues. The CDR3 reads CASSFRGNTEAFF. CDR3 nucleotides: TGTGCCAGCAGCTTTCGAGGGAACACTGAAGCTTTCTTT. The variable domain in full, with the rest retrieved from reference TRBV7-8 and TRBJ1-1, is GAGVSQSPRYKVAKRGQDVALRCDPISGHVSLFWYQQALGQGPEFLTYFQNEAQLDKSGLPSDRFFAERPEGSVSTLKIQRTQQEDSAVYLCASSFRGNTEAFFGQGTRLTVV.

The chain recombines TRBV5-1 with TRBJ2-5, with 9 bases fitting TRBD1. J was trimmed by 2 bases and V by 3 bases; bases with no gene match: 5. This CDR3 has 15 residues. The germline V gene encodes CDR1 SGHRS and CDR2 YFSETQ. CDR3: CASSSTGGLQETQYF. Here the CDR3 DNA reads TGCGCCAGCAGCTCGACAGGGGGTTTACAAGAGACCCAGTACTTC.

CDR3: CASSPRKGPAYNEQFF. CDR3 nucleotide sequence: TGTGCCAGCAGCCCTCGGAAGGGACCGGCCTACAATGAGCAGTTCTTC. The chain is built from TRBV7-2 and TRBJ2-1; the D call may be TRBD1 or TRBD2 (5 bases each). The CDR3 runs to 16 residues. V dropped 5 bases and J dropped 2 bases, with 16 bases sitting between them. Germline V gene lookup returns CDR1 SGHTA and CDR2 FQGNSA.

V gene TRBV9 combines with J gene TRBJ2-1, with 8 bases identical to TRBD2. This CDR3 has 18 amino acids. Germline V gene sequence: CDR1 SGDLS, CDR2 YYNGEE. The V segment lost 5 bases and the J segment 6 bases; nucleotides outside the gene matches: 19. The CDR3 bases are TGTGCCAGCAGTCAATTTCGGGGGGGCCGATTCGGGACCAATGAGCAGTTCTTC. Translated, it gives CASSQFRGGRFGTNEQFF.

The chain joins TRBV5-1 to TRBJ2-1, with D possibly being TRBD1 (6 bases). The CDR3 spans 14 residues. The germline V and J ends were trimmed by 3 bases and 1 base, with 8 bases remaining between them. Germline CDR1 is SGHRS and CDR2 is YFSETQ. For the CDR3, the DNA is TGCGCCAGCAGCTACAGGGAGTCCTACAATGAGCAGTTCTTC. Amino acid sequence: CASSYRESYNEQFF. Together with reference TRBV5-1 and TRBJ2-1, the CDR3 gives the full variable domain: KAGVTQTPRYLIKTRGQQVTLSCSPISGHRSVSWYQQTPGQGLQFLFEYFSETQRNKGNFPGRFSGRQFSNSRSEMNVSTLELGDSALYLCASSYRESYNEQFFGPGTRLTVL.

The chain has TRBV11-2 and TRBJ2-3; 11 bases match TRBD2. CDR3 size: 18 residues. CDR1 and CDR2 from the germline V gene are SGHAT and FQNNGV. After removal of 0 bases from V and 0 bases from J, the junction contained 5 bases not matched to a gene. CDR3: CASSLDLRLAGSTDTQYF. Written as DNA, the CDR3 is TGTGCCAGCAGCTTAGATCTCCGACTAGCGGGGAGCACAGATACGCAGTATTTT.

The J gene is TRBJ2-1, the V gene TRBV12-1. TRBV12-1 counts as a pseudogene. CDR3 length: 14 amino acids. CDR3 loop: CASRGKPSYNEQFF. Here the CDR3 DNA reads TGTGCCAGCAGAGGAAAGCCATCCTACAATGAGCAGTTCTTC.

The J gene is TRBJ2-3, the V gene TRBV28; unclear D gene. Germline V gene sequence: CDR1 MDHEN, CDR2 SYDVKM. The CDR3 is 15 residues long. Between the trimmed V and J ends, which lost 6 bases and 0 bases, there was a span of 13 bases. The CDR3 region has the DNA TGTGCCAGCAGACGTTTTACCCCTAGCACAGATACGCAGTATTTT. Translation gives CASRRFTPSTDTQYF.

The chain has TRBV4-1 and TRBJ1-1, with a tentative D call TRBD1 (6 bases). Germline CDR1 is MGHRA and CDR2 is YSYEKL. Trimming pared 4 bases from V and 0 bases from J, leaving 15 bases between. The CDR3 is 16 residues long. The chain's CDR3 is CASSPSGAGLNTEAFF. The CDR3 DNA reads TGCGCCAGCAGCCCCTCAGGGGCGGGGTTGAACACTGAAGCTTTCTTT.

The chain joins TRBV29-1 to TRBJ1-2; 8 bases are a match to TRBD1. V was pared by 3 bases and J by 6 bases, with 9 bases of the junction left unmatched. Looked up from germline, CDR1 is SQVTM and CDR2 is ANQGSEA. The CDR3 has 14 residues. CDR3 loop: CSVDGAQDRDGYTF. In DNA, the CDR3 is TGCAGCGTTGATGGGGCGCAGGACAGGGATGGCTACACCTTC.

V gene TRBV6-4 combines with J gene TRBJ2-7; D is tentatively TRBD1 or TRBD2 (5 bases each). The CDR3 totals 18 residues. The V end was cut by 4 bases, the J end by 2 bases, with 24 bases between. Germline V lookup: CDR1 MRHNA, CDR2 SNTAGT. The CDR3 sequence is CASSAGDEMRVTTYEQYF. DNA for the CDR3: TGTGCCAGCAGTGCTGGGGACGAGATGAGGGTTACTACCTACGAGCAGTACTTC.

This chain links TRBV7-9 with TRBJ1-1; maybe TRBD1 (6 bases). Trimming pared 5 bases from V and 1 base from J, leaving 14 bases between. Germline loops: CDR1 SEHNR, CDR2 FQNEAQ (reference sequence). The CDR3 runs 15 residues. CDR3 loop: CASSTRQVKNTEAFF. The CDR3 bases are TGTGCCAGCAGCACTCGACAGGTTAAGAACACTGAAGCTTTCTTT.

V is TRBV4-1 and J is TRBJ2-5, with TRBD2 identical over 11 bases. V lost 0 bases, J lost 1 base, and 4 bases stayed unmatched. CDR1 is MGHRA and CDR2 is YSYEKL in the germline V gene. CDR3 size: 17 residues. The DNA of the CDR3 is TGCGCCAGCAGCCAAGATTCTAGCGGGGGGTTCCAAGAGACCCAGTACTTC. Translation gives CASSQDSSGGFQETQYF.

The sample holds one count of this clone. The chain has TRBV7-2 and TRBJ1-2, with D possibly TRBD1 on 5 matching bases. Looked up from germline, CDR1 is SGHTA and CDR2 is FQGNSA. Trimming removed 4 bases from V and 6 bases from J, with 18 bases in between. CDR3 size: 15 residues. In DNA, the CDR3 is TGTGCCAGCAGCTCGGGGCAGGAAATCTGGGATGGCTACACCTTC. Translation gives CASSSGQEIWDGYTF.

This clone has only a few counts. The V and J genes are TRBV6-6 and TRBJ2-7; 9 bases fit TRBD1. The CDR3 spans 15 residues. Germline CDR1 reads MNHNY; CDR2 reads SVGAGI (reference sequence). V gave up 4 bases and J gave up 12 bases; unmatched junction bases: 16. The CDR3 loop is CASSFGGDRAPGPYF. The CDR3 region has the DNA TGTGCCAGCAGTTTCGGCGGGGACAGGGCCCCTGGCCCGTACTTC.

The chain employs TRBV28 and TRBJ2-5; TRBD1 is a possible D gene (6 bases). Matching the DNA end better, TRBJ2-7 makes the J call doubtful. Germline V gives CDR1 MDHEN, CDR2 SYDVKM. The CDR3 runs 13 residues. The CDR3 DNA follows: TGTGCCAGGTTTGGGGGCTACTCCTACGAGCAGTACTTC. This sequence encodes CARFGGYSYEQYF.

This chain connects TRBV5-6 to TRBJ2-1; the match to TRBD2 covers 12 bases. The V and J ends lost 3 bases and 3 bases, in that order; junction bases with no gene match: 4. The germline CDR1 and CDR2 sequences are SGHDT and YYEEEE. The CDR3 has 16 amino acids. CDR3 nucleotide sequence: TGTGCCAGCAGCTGGAGGACTAGCGGGAACTACAATGAGCAGTTCTTC. Its translation is CASSWRTSGNYNEQFF.

This chain links TRBV5-1 with TRBJ1-2; TRBD1 agrees at 10 bases. The CDR3 is 14 residues long. V lost 4 bases to trimming and J lost 2 bases; unmatched junction nucleotides: 2. Germline V gene data show CDR1 as SGHRS and CDR2 as YFSETQ. CDR3 bases: TGCGCCAGCAGCCGGGACAGGGGAAACTATGGCTACACCTTC. Translating gives CASSRDRGNYGYTF.

The V call is TRBV19, the J call TRBJ1-4; 8 bases map to TRBD1. The germline V gene encodes CDR1 LNHDA and CDR2 SQIVND (reference sequence). The CDR3 sequence is 14 residues long. V was clipped by 3 bases and J by 5 bases; unmatched bases: 2. Here the CDR3 reads CASSMRQGNEKLFF. The CDR3 bases are TGTGCCAGTAGTATGCGACAGGGGAATGAAAAACTGTTTTTT.

The chain links TRBV7-2 to TRBJ2-5, with 12 bases lining up with TRBD2. The J segment lost 9 bases and the V segment lost 0 bases, leaving 11 bases of the junction unmatched. The CDR3 consists of 17 residues. Germline values: CDR1 SGHTA, CDR2 FQGNSA. Here the CDR3 DNA reads TGTGCCAGCAGCTTAGCGAGTCTAGCGGGGGGGTCAGGGGCCCAGTACTTC. Its translation is CASSLASLAGGSGAQYF.

This clone appeared a few times. CDR3 protein: CASSFAPDRGYEQYF. CDR3 DNA sequence: TGTGCCAGCAGCTTCGCACCGGACAGGGGCTACGAGCAGTACTTC. The rearrangement joins TRBV5-4 to TRBJ2-7, with TRBD1 matching over 9 bases. V dropped 2 bases and J dropped 3; count of bases not matched to a gene: 6. The CDR3 length is 15 residues. Germline V lookup: CDR1 SGHNT, CDR2 YYREEE (reference sequence).

J is TRBJ1-5 and V is TRBV27; D gene unclear. The CDR3 has 16 amino acids. Germline V CDR1 and CDR2: MNHEY, SMNVEV (reference sequence). Trimming took off 5 bases at V and 6 bases at J, with 20 bases between the two ends. CDR3 region: CASSPGGLRYGQPQHF. Here the CDR3 DNA reads TGTGCCAGCAGTCCGGGCGGGTTGAGGTACGGTCAGCCCCAGCATTTT.

This chain joins TRBV18 and TRBJ2-2; perhaps TRBD2 as D (5 bases). V was clipped by 4 bases and J by 7 bases, with 13 bases between them. The CDR3 totals 14 residues. The germline V gene encodes CDR1 KGHSH and CDR2 LQKENI. The CDR3: CASSLSAGYGELFF. In nucleotides, the CDR3 is TGTGCCAGCTCACTTAGCGCTGGATACGGGGAGCTGTTTTTT.

The V call is TRBV6-1, the J call TRBJ1-1; D call uncertain. CDR1 is MNHNS, CDR2 SASEGT, per germline. This CDR3 contains 13 residues. Trimming took off 6 bases at V and 4 bases at J, with 12 bases between the two ends. CDR3 DNA sequence: TGTGCCAGCAGAGTTCACGGTCTCACTGAAGCTTTCTTT. It yields the protein CASRVHGLTEAFF.